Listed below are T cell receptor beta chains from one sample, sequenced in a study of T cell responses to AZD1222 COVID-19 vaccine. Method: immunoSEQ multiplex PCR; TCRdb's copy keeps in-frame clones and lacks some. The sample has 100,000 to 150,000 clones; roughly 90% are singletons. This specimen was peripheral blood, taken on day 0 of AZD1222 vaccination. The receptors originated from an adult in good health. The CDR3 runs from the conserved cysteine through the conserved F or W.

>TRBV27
CASSKTGPLGNTIYF
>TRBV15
CATSRDTYQPQHF
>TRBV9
CASSVDSGSSYEQYF
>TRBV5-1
CASSEGQGGQPQHF
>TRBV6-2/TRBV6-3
CASSYRPGGFVGYTF
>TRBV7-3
CASSSTPGGGTTFF
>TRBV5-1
CASSYGQEGGYTF
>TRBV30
CAWSVYREGYTF
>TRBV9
CASSPRGTRGYTF
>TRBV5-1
CASSFGGPKSGELFF
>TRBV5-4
CASSLDGSSYEQYF
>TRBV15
CATSRDGTAYQPQHF
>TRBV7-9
CASSFPSGRAGETQYF
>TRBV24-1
CATSEPGQNNEQFF
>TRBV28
CASSLWAGNQPQHF
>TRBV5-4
CASSLAGRTEGTEAFF
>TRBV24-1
CATSLAGAGDTQYF
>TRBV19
CASSIDSGYSYEQYF